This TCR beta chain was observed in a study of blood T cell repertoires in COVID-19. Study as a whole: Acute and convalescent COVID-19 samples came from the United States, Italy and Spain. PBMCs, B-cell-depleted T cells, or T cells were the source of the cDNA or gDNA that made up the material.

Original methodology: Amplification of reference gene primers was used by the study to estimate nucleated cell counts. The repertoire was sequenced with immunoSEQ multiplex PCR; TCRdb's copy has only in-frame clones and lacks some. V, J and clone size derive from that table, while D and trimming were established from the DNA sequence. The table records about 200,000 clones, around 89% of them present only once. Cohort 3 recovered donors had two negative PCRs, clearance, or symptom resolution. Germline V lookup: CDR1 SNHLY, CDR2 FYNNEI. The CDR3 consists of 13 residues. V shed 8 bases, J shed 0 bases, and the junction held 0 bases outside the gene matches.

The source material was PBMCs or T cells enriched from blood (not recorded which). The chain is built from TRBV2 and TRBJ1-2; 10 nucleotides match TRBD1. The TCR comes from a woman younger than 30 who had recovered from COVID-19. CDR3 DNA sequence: TGTGCCAGCGGGACAGGGGCTAACTATGGCTACACCTTC. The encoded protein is CASGTGANYGYTF.